This is a list of T cell receptor beta chains from one sample in a study of blood T cell repertoires in COVID-19. Profiling relied on immunoSEQ multiplex PCR, and the TCRdb table lists in-frame clones only, not all of them. The sample has some 200,000 clones, nearly 85% seen once. Source material: peripheral blood. These receptors were taken from a woman aged 25 to 45 with COVID-19, enrolled during active disease. CDR3s include the opening cysteine and the closing phenylalanine or tryptophan. Fields, in order: J gene, clone size, V gene, D gene, CDR3 protein, CDR3 DNA. A D gene is named only where the DNA matches it firmly. Rows give clone size only sometimes, using once, few, many, or a class for an expanded clone.

TRBJ2-1 NA TRBV6-5 TRBD2 CASSFTTSGGTDEQFF TGTGCCAGCAGTTTTACGACTAGCGGGGGTACCGATGAGCAGTTCTTC
TRBJ2-2 NA TRBV27 TRBD1 CASSPRTGGELFF TGTGCCAGCAGTCCTAGGACAGGCGGGGAGCTGTTTTTT
TRBJ2-2 once TRBV6-5 TRBD2 CASSYVREGTGELFF TGTGCCAGCAGTTACGTCAGGGAGGGAACCGGGGAGCTGTTTTTT
TRBJ1-1 NA TRBV4-3 TRBD1 CASSQLTGAGTEAFF TGCGCCAGCAGCCAATTGACAGGGGCAGGCACTGAAGCTTTCTTT
TRBJ2-3 once TRBV7-3 TRBD2 CASSYHSGSTDTQYF TGTGCCAGCAGCTACCATAGCGGGAGTACAGATACGCAGTATTTT
TRBJ2-5 NA TRBV5-1 NA CASSVQGIQETQYF TGCGCCAGCAGCGTACAGGGAATCCAAGAGACCCAGTACTTC
TRBJ1-4 NA TRBV20-1 TRBD1 CSASVGQAATNEKLFF TGCAGTGCTAGTGTTGGACAGGCCGCAACTAATGAAAAACTGTTTTTT
TRBJ2-7 NA TRBV7-2 TRBD2 CASSLGAGGTTYEQYF TGTGCCAGCAGCTTAGGAGCGGGAGGGACTACCTACGAGCAGTACTTC
TRBJ2-2 NA TRBV27 TRBD1 CASSWGQGGGELFF TGTGCCAGCAGTTGGGGACAGGGTGGCGGGGAGCTGTTTTTT
TRBJ1-3 NA TRBV19 NA CASSIDAYSGNTIYF TGTGCCAGTAGTATAGACGCGTACTCTGGAAACACCATATATTTT